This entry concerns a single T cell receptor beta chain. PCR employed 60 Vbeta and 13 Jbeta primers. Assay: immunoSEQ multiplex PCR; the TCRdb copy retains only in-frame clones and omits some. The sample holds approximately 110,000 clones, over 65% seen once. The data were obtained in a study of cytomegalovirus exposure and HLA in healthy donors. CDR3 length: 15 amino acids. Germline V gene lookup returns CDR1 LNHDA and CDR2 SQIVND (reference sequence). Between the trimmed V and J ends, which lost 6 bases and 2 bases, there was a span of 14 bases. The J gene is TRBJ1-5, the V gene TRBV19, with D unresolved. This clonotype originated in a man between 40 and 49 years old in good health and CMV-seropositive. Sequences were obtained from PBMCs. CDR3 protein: CASRPTERGNQPQHF. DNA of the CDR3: TGTGCCAGTAGGCCCACAGAACGCGGCAATCAGCCCCAGCATTTT.